A selection of T cell receptor beta chains follows, all from one sample in a study of blood T cell repertoires in COVID-19. Assay: immunoSEQ multiplex PCR; the TCRdb copy retains only in-frame clones and omits some. The table lists a few hundred thousand clones, 80% to 90% of them singletons. The sequencing sample was made of peripheral blood. All receptors derive from a man aged 50 or older who had recovered from COVID-19. CDR3s include the opening cysteine and the closing phenylalanine or tryptophan. A D gene is named only where the DNA matches it firmly. For some rows the clone size is stated as once, few or many, or as a class when expanded; others skip it.

>TRBV28|TRBJ2-1|TRBD2|NA
TGTGCCAGCAGTTTACGGCTAGCGGGAGACAATGAGCAGTTCTTC
CASSLRLAGDNEQFF
>TRBV6-1|TRBJ1-5|NA|NA
TGTGCCAGCAGTGACAGGGCGGTGGGGCCCCAGCATTTT
CASSDRAVGPQHF
>TRBV6-5|TRBJ1-1|TRBD1|NA
TGTGCCAGCAGTTACCAAGGACAGGGCGGCGCTGAAGCTTTCTTT
CASSYQGQGGAEAFF
>TRBV28|TRBJ2-3|TRBD2|once
TGTGCCAGCAGTCGCGGGAGGGCCGTCGGTGAAGATACGCAGTATTTT
CASSRGRAVGEDTQYF
>TRBV5-1|TRBJ1-1|NA|NA
TGCGCCAGCACCCCGGGGGGGGCAGGGAAGGTAGCTGAAGCTTTCTTT
CASTPGGAGKVAEAFF
>TRBV5-6|TRBJ1-2|NA|NA
TGTGCCAGCAGCTTGGTCCAGGGTAACTATGGCTACACCTTC
CASSLVQGNYGYTF
>TRBV9|TRBJ1-3|NA|few
TGTGCCAGCAGCCTTGGATGGGGGGGCAACTCTGGAAACACCATATATTTT
CASSLGWGGNSGNTIYF
>TRBV18|TRBJ2-7|NA|once
TGTGCCAGCTCTACGACAGTCTCCTACGAGCAGTACTTC
CASSTTVSYEQYF
>TRBV12-3/TRBV12-4|TRBJ1-2|NA|few
TGTGCCAGCATCTTTAACAGGGCCCGCGGCTACACCTTC
CASIFNRARGYTF
>TRBV27|TRBJ1-5|NA|NA
TGTGCCAGCAGTTTACGCCCCCCAATCTCAGGGGGCAATCAGCCCCAGCATTTT
CASSLRPPISGGNQPQHF
>TRBV25-1|TRBJ1-6|NA|NA
TGTGCCAGCAGTGCCCCGGGACTGTTAAATTCACCCCTCCACTTT
CASSAPGLLNSPLHF